This T cell receptor (beta chain) was captured by sequencing in a study of CD8 T cells in Susac syndrome. The CDR3 has 12 amino acids. The germline gives CDR1 GTSNPN, CDR2 SVGIG (reference sequence). V was clipped by 7 bases and J by 3 bases; unmatched bases: 5. RNA in amounts of about 0.45 to 1 ug was reverse transcribed with random hexamers. MiXCR was run by TCRdb on the immunoSEQ multiplex PCR reads, yielding one entry per CDR3 protein. The sample records roughly 200,000 distinct CDR3 sequences, more than 85% being singletons. The source is a human donor with multiple sclerosis. The sample comprised CD4+ T cells from PBMCs. J is TRBJ2-7 and V is TRBV30; 8 nucleotides match TRBD1. Written as DNA, the CDR3 is TGTGCCTCGACCGGGACAGGCTACGAGCAGTACTTC. This encodes CASTGTGYEQYF.